This note documents a single T cell receptor (beta chain) sequence. Its matching antigen is unknown. The V gene's germline CDR1 is GTSNPN and CDR2 SVGIG (reference sequence). Germline trimming cut 2 bases from V and 8 bases from J; bases unmatched to any gene: 20. The CDR3 is made up of 17 amino acids. This entry belongs to a study of CD8+ T cells in alopecia areata. The overall study: Treated patients swallowed 5 to 10 mg of oral tofacitinib twice daily.

cDNA reverse transcribed from extracted RNA served as the sequencing template. This table comes from immunoSEQ multiplex PCR, and its TCRdb copy is limited to in-frame clones, with some not included. Counted here are 150,000 to 200,000 clones, approximately 52% occurring once; the ten biggest clones make up under 20%. Treatment noted: oral pan-JAK inhibitor, 5-10 mg twice daily. Alopecia areata patients provided lesional scalp punch biopsies and peripheral blood, both collected for the study. Sorted out of PBMCs were CD4+ T cells and CD8+ T cells. Overall study results and limits: Patients shared TCRs less clearly than mice did, possibly for HLA-related reasons.

The rearrangement uses TRBV30 and TRBJ1-2; 7 bases match TRBD1. Sequencing was performed on CD4+ T cells sorted from blood, taken at approximately week 56, from a patient treated with tofacitinib. This TCR was sampled from a human donor with alopecia areata. The chain's CDR3 is CAWSTVRRTGPLRGYTF. DNA of the CDR3: TGTGCCTGGAGTACAGTACGTAGGACAGGACCCCTGCGGGGCTACACCTTC.